This T cell receptor (beta chain) was retrieved from a study of cytomegalovirus exposure and HLA in healthy donors (dated by TCRdb to about 2017). At the level of the whole study: An earlier analysis of 587 of the donors reported roughly 300 Gb of sequence data and 90 million to 120 million unique TCR beta sequences obtained from some 170 million T cells. An early release covering roughly 640 HLA-typed donors comprised approximately 300 gigabases of sequencing data and 85 million or so unique TCR sequences. Of the 300 to 500 genotyped donors, 70% to 90% were placed in the genetic ancestry cluster associated with self-reported Caucasian donors. The study was designed to test whether signatures of past pathogen exposure could be identified by cataloging public T cell receptors. The study profiled the T cell repertoires of 500 to 800 subjects by immunosequencing and related them to cytomegalovirus serostatus. Along with the approximately 650-subject first cohort, a separate validation cohort of 120 different subjects was used. High-throughput TCR immunosequencing, statistical association of individual TCRs with disease status, and machine learning were combined to predict cytomegalovirus infection status. In a later analysis, previously published TCR beta repertoires from 550 to 700 donors were re-analyzed and high-resolution HLA genotyping was added so that TCR occurrence patterns could be studied. Rather than drawing on any new phenotypic data, the later analysis identified candidate immune exposures from TCR beta sequences and the way those sequences occurred across donors. An earlier analysis of 587 of the donors used high-throughput TCR beta sequencing to judge whether each TCR beta V gene segment behaved as functional or pseudogenic. Donor age, sex, ethnicity and CMV serostatus were compiled alongside the repertoire data. A later genetic analysis used genome-wide SNP genotypes for about 55% of the 666 donors, treating that subset as a discovery cohort. Every discovery cohort repertoire had been produced on one sequencing platform. HLA typing included class I and class II loci at four-digit resolution. Typing coverage differed by locus: A, B, C, DRB1 and DQB1 were typed in roughly 629-630 donors, DQA1 in 522, DPA1 in approximately 600, and DPB1 in 400 to 480. Four or five DR-DQ haplotypes were handled as single units for association and clustering because linkage in the cohort was strong. Among some 400 genotyped donors of the cohort, an average of approximately 250,000 unique TCR beta nucleotide sequences were sequenced per donor, around 20% of them non-productive.

A word on this clone: Its antigen is unknown. No base qualities exist here, and no much larger clone lies one base off it.

Preparation of the library involved the immunoSEQ multiplex PCR assay. The multiplex PCR relied on a mix of 60 forward primers for TCR Vbeta segments and 13 reverse primers for TCR Jbeta segments. A multiplex PCR assay on genomic DNA amplified the CDR3 region of rearranged TCR beta genes. The amplified TCR beta libraries were sequenced on the Illumina HiSeq System as 87-base-pair reads. From the authors' description of their analysis: A later analysis counted around 72 million unique TCR beta chains across the 666 repertoires, and about 10 million of these chains were shared by at least two donors. Raw reads were error-corrected and collapsed into unique sequences with a nearest-neighbor algorithm that merged closely related sequences to remove PCR and sequencing errors. To assign V, D and J gene segments, CDR3 sequences were aligned to IMGT reference sequences. For a sequence to be retained, a match of at least six nucleotides to both a V gene segment and a J gene segment was required. Rearrangements were called productive when the CDR3 lacked stop codons and stayed in frame with V and J; all others were non-productive. Following IMGT convention, CDR3 was defined as the stretch from the second conserved V-encoded cysteine to the conserved J-encoded phenylalanine. The earlier analysis of 500 to 650 of the donors excluded any sequence lacking an unambiguous match to a single V gene segment. In an earlier analysis of a few hundred of the donors, V segments were called functional above 56.7% productive rearrangements and were called segregating when the between-donor standard deviation exceeded 5%. A statistical classification framework was developed to diagnose cytomegalovirus status using the catalog of TCR beta chain sequences. In a later analysis, TCR nucleotide sequences were compared against IMGT/GENE-DB human TR gene sequences so that V and J genes could be assigned. In a later analysis, CDR3 sequences and most-parsimonious VDJ recombination scenarios were assigned using the TCRdist pipeline. In a later analysis, each TCR beta chain was defined by its CDR3 amino acid sequence together with its V-gene family, and reads without a unique V-gene family were excluded. To address suspected cross-contamination and a sequencing artifact, a later analysis removed 450 to 700 highly shared, low-generation-probability nucleotide sequences. In a later analysis, a clonal expansion index was calculated for each public chain from normalized within-repertoire ranks of inferred template counts. Generation probabilities in a later analysis came from a VDJ recombination model fitted to out-of-frame rearrangements, and those results were checked against IGoR. Hypergeometric tests were used in a later analysis to score TCR-TCR, TCR-HLA and TCR-CMV co-occurrence, with a repertoire-size bias correction applied to the TCR pairs. A later analysis estimated false discovery rates by permuting HLA or CMV assignments 20 times. In a later analysis, co-occurring TCRs were grouped using DBSCAN, with TCRdist sequence similarity added in when clustering inside HLA-allele-positive subsets. Repertoires with fewer than 30,000 or more than 120,000 public chains were left out of co-occurrence clustering, as were about five repertoires with anomalous nucleotide sharing. TCRdb retrieved this table from immuneACCESS and kept in-frame rearrangements only. Not all clones are present; in checked studies, unresolved V genes account for under half, and no reason is known for the remainder. The V and J calls and clone size were taken over from that table, and D and trimming were inferred from the DNA. The sample table lists some 150,000 clones, more than 70% of them with a count of one. 1.5% of the sample goes to the ten largest clones.

Trimming removed 7 bases from V and 11 bases from J, leaving 15 bases between the germline ends. The germline V gene (reference sequence) specifies SEHNR as CDR1 and FQNEAQ as CDR2. The CDR3 contains 12 residues, cysteine and phenylalanine counted. Just CDR3 DNA is preserved here, 36 bases in frame from base 1. The cohort was made up of approximately 670 healthy bone marrow donors. At the time of sampling, all cohort members were nominally healthy, though unrecorded immune exposures were likely present. The donor was CMV seronegative and belonged to the group of 352 seronegative cohort members. Each donor provided a peripheral blood sample, and peripheral blood mononuclear cells were used for TCR beta sequencing. Genomic DNA was extracted from the blood cell samples with the Qiagen DNeasy Blood Extraction Kit. What the authors observed across the whole study: An association between a missense DCLRE1C variant and V-gene and J-gene trimming of TCR beta chains was found in a later genetic analysis and replicated in an independent cohort. Presence/absence analyses assumed roughly uniform sequencing depth across donors, an assumption that may not hold. In both the original and validation cohorts, the classifier was reported to diagnose cytomegalovirus status with high specificity and sensitivity. A later genetic analysis reported fewer N-insertions in productive TCRs among donors in an Asian-associated ancestry cluster than the roughly 720-donor mean. The authors suggested that the approach could potentially be extended to other disease states and immunological phenotypes. According to a later analysis, most CMV-associated TCR beta chains appeared to be HLA-restricted, and the HLA associations seemed to be driven largely by CMV exposure. In this cohort, only TCR beta chains were sequenced, and detectable features were limited by the absence of alpha or paired-chain data. About 17 rarely observed V segments, including chromosome 9 orphons, were excluded from the earlier analysis of 550 to 700 of the donors because counts were too low. In a later analysis, HLA-associated TCR beta chains showed more clonal expansion and lower generation probabilities than non-associated chains that were equally common. Most TCR sequences were observed very rarely across donors, whereas some public TCRs were present in many individuals. Some IMGT-functional V segments, including TRBV6-2 and TRBV6-3, could not be distinguished by the 87-base-pair reads and were therefore excluded. An earlier analysis of around 500 of the donors showed that most TCR beta V segments appeared in productive rearrangements either about 90% or about 30% of the time, which broadly matched IMGT annotations. A later analysis reported that several top co-occurrence clusters appeared linked to parvovirus B19, influenza, CMV and Epstein-Barr virus. Linkage disequilibrium might explain the correlated functional status among segregating V segments, but an unknown experimental factor could not be ruled out. A total of some 180 TCR beta chains were listed by the study as associated with cytomegalovirus. The only immune exposure information available for the cohort was CMV serostatus. A later analysis associated 16,951 TCR beta sequences with specific HLA alleles at a false discovery rate of 0.05. HLA typing was unavailable for some donors at each locus, so association tests used only the typed subset. A further reported finding was that TCR beta sequences accurately predicted the HLA-A and HLA-B alleles for most subjects in the first cohort. Assigning TCR associations to individual alleles was difficult when HLA alleles, especially DR and DQ, strongly co-occurred. Three of the identified cytomegalovirus-associated TCR beta chains were confirmed in vitro to be specific for cytomegalovirus antigens. A cluster of highly shared sequence variants was judged likely to represent a technical artifact of the sequencing pipeline. In a later analysis, the rate of TCR association differed among HLA loci, with DRB1 alleles having the most associated TCRs and HLA-C alleles having the fewest.

This chain is built from TRBV7-9 and TRBJ2-1; matching of 6 bases hints at TRBD1 as the D gene. Sequencing was carried out using PBMCs. The origin of this receptor is a male donor in good health and CMV-seronegative. The nucleotide sequence reads as follows: TGTGCCAGCACCCAGGGGTCCAGCCAGCAGTTCTTC. This gives the protein CASTQGSSQQFF.